These T cell receptor beta chains were read from a single sample in a study of human T cells and chemical hapten exposure. TCRdb independently ran MiXCR on the RACE reads; one entry per CDR3 protein. The data show about 360,000 distinct CDR3 sequences, under 8% seen once. The sequences come from whole blood, collected in connection with sensitization to the hapten diphenylcyclopropenone (DPC). These receptors all stem from a woman aged 18-30 years with alopecia areata. Some clones in this sample may be carry-over from other donors' samples. Each CDR3 is given with its conserved first and last residue. The D gene is left open where the match is weak. Clone sizes are given selectively: once, few, many, or a class where the clone is expanded.

j_gene,len,d_gene,abundance,v_gene,CDR3aa,CDR3nt
TRBJ2-7,15,NA,NA,TRBV10-3,CAISESNRNSYEQYF,TGTGCCATCAGTGAGTCGAACAGGAACTCCTACGAGCAGTACTTC
TRBJ2-7,14,TRBD1,few,TRBV28,CASRQGGSAYEQYF,TGTGCCAGCAGACAAGGGGGCTCGGCTTACGAGCAGTACTTC
TRBJ1-5,18,TRBD1,many,TRBV18,CASSERQGNSDSNQPQHF,TGTGCCAGCTCAGAGCGACAGGGGAATTCCGATAGCAATCAGCCCCAGCATTTT
TRBJ2-5,15,NA,NA,TRBV5-1,CASSSEGLLQETQYF,TGCGCCAGCAGCTCTGAAGGGCTGCTCCAAGAGACCCAGTACTTC
TRBJ2-7,14,TRBD1,NA,TRBV5-6,CASSWGQGSWEQYF,TGTGCCAGCAGCTGGGGACAGGGGAGCTGGGAGCAGTACTTC
TRBJ1-4,13,NA,NA,TRBV5-4,CASSSPTEEKLFF,TGTGCCAGCAGCTCTCCGACCGAAGAAAAACTGTTTTTT
TRBJ2-2,15,NA,many,TRBV27,CASTPNWGSSGELFF,TGTGCCAGCACCCCGAACTGGGGATCGTCCGGGGAGCTGTTTTTT
TRBJ1-5,13,NA,many,TRBV7-2,CASSFLLGQPQHF,TGTGCCAGCAGCTTTCTACTCGGTCAGCCCCAGCATTTT
TRBJ1-2,13,NA,few,TRBV27,CASSLGTTTGYTF,TGTGCCAGCAGTTTGGGGACGACAACTGGCTACACCTTC
TRBJ2-7,12,NA,NA,TRBV20-1,CSARGQLYEQYF,TGCAGTGCTAGAGGCCAGCTCTACGAGCAGTACTTC
TRBJ2-2,16,NA,many,TRBV9,CASSPRGSANTGELFF,TGTGCCAGCAGCCCCCGGGGCAGCGCGAACACCGGGGAGCTGTTTTTT
TRBJ1-6,15,NA,NA,TRBV6-2/TRBV6-3,CASSYRITYNSPLHF,TGTGCCAGCAGCTACAGAATAACCTATAATTCACCCCTCCACTTT
TRBJ1-2,12,NA,few,TRBV4-1,CASSQQNYGYTF,TGCGCCAGCAGCCAACAGAACTATGGCTACACCTTC
TRBJ1-5,14,TRBD1,NA,TRBV12-5,CASVGTVRNQPQHF,TGTGCTAGTGTCGGGACAGTACGCAATCAGCCCCAGCATTTT
TRBJ1-2,14,NA,once,TRBV7-2,CASSLEDILYGYTF,TGTGCCAGCAGCTTGGAGGACATCCTCTATGGCTACACCTTC
TRBJ1-1,17,TRBD1,NA,TRBV5-1,CASSLKGTGVVGTEAFF,TGCGCCAGCAGCTTAAAAGGGACAGGGGTAGTAGGGACTGAAGCTTTCTTT
TRBJ2-3,14,NA,many,TRBV12-3/TRBV12-4,CASSPLGERDTQYF,TGTGCCAGCAGTCCTCTGGGAGAAAGGGATACGCAGTATTTT
TRBJ1-1,15,NA,many,TRBV7-2,CASSLDPGMDTEAFF,TGTGCCAGCAGCTTAGACCCTGGAATGGACACTGAAGCTTTCTTT
TRBJ2-3,14,NA,many,TRBV2,CASMETENTDTQYF,TGTGCCAGCATGGAGACGGAGAACACAGATACGCAGTATTTT
TRBJ1-5,16,TRBD1,few,TRBV7-2,CASSLAMGQGAQPQHF,TGTGCCAGCAGCTTAGCGATGGGACAGGGTGCTCAGCCCCAGCATTTT
TRBJ2-7,11,NA,many,TRBV28,CASSDHYEQYF,TGTGCCAGCAGTGACCACTACGAGCAGTACTTC
TRBJ2-5,17,NA,NA,TRBV21-1,CASNIALHRAGQETQYF,TGTGCCAGCAACATTGCTCTCCACAGGGCAGGACAAGAGACCCAGTACTTC
TRBJ1-2,15,TRBD1,many,TRBV28,CASSLGTGGVYGYTF,TGTGCCAGCAGCCTAGGGACAGGGGGCGTCTATGGCTACACCTTC
TRBJ1-1,14,TRBD1,NA,TRBV7-9,CASSFIGVQGEAFF,TGTGCCAGCAGCTTTATTGGGGTACAGGGGGAAGCTTTCTTT
TRBJ1-1,12,NA,many,TRBV27,CASSRWRTEAFF,TGTGCCAGCAGCCGATGGAGAACTGAAGCTTTCTTT
TRBJ2-1,15,TRBD2,many,TRBV11-2,CASSFERGPYNEQFF,TGTGCCAGCAGCTTTGAGCGGGGGCCCTACAATGAGCAGTTCTTC
TRBJ2-3,14,TRBD2,few,TRBV9,CASNSGESTDTQYF,TGTGCCAGCAATAGCGGGGAGAGCACAGATACGCAGTATTTT
TRBJ2-3,12,NA,few,TRBV29-1,CSHSGATDTQYF,TGCAGCCACTCTGGGGCAACAGATACGCAGTATTTT
TRBJ2-7,14,TRBD2,NA,TRBV6-6,CASSLYVGEGEQYF,TGTGCCAGCAGTCTTTACGTGGGGGAGGGCGAGCAGTACTTC